These 13 T cell receptor beta chains share one sample of origin, sequenced in a study of T cell repertoires in cytomegalovirus infection. Using its own MiXCR run on the reads, TCRdb lists one record per CDR3 protein. The table shows around 130,000 distinct CDR3 sequences, with more than 20% occurring only once. The antigens for these receptors are not known. Sequenced sample: PBMCs, sequenced either directly or after in vitro stimulation (not recorded which). These receptors were taken from a human donor in good health (CMV status not recorded). Some clones in this sample may be carry-over from other donors' samples.

This clonotype was counted ten times or more. This chain connects TRBV6-2 or TRBV6-3 to TRBJ2-7, with a tentative D call TRBD2 (6 bases). Trimming cost V 1 base and J 6 bases, with 10 bases left between them. The length of the CDR3 is 13 residues. Looked up from germline, CDR1 is MNHEY and CDR2 is SVGEGT. CDR3 residues: CASSYYTGGEQYV. The CDR3 coding sequence is TGTGCCAGCAGTTACTACACCGGGGGCGAGCAGTACGTC.

This clonotype was picked up one time. The chain carries TRBV6-1 and TRBJ1-1; possible D gene TRBD1, 6 bases. The CDR3 contains 14 residues. Per the germline V gene, CDR1 is MNHNS and CDR2 is SASEGT. Trimming shortened V by 5 bases and J by 3 bases, and 13 bases separated the two germline ends. The CDR3 DNA sequence: TGTGCCAGCAGTCCACAGGGTGGGTACACTGAAGCTTTCTTT. Amino acid sequence: CASSPQGGYTEAFF.

This clonotype appeared a few times. The CDR3: CSVTGTGYSYNEQFF. The CDR3, as DNA: TGCAGCGTGACCGGGACAGGGTATTCCTACAATGAGCAGTTCTTC. This chain connects TRBV29-1 to TRBJ2-1, with 9 nucleotides matching TRBD1. This CDR3 is built from 15 residues. Germline values: CDR1 SQVTM, CDR2 ANQGSEA. J lost 1 base, V lost 6 bases, and 7 bases had no gene match.

The CDR3 sequence: CATSDPTHRGTGANVLTF. CDR3 sequence (DNA): TGTGCCACCAGTGATCCAACCCACCGCGGCACTGGGGCCAACGTCCTGACTTTC. The V gene is TRBV24-1, the J gene TRBJ2-6; D not certain. CDR1 is KGHDR, CDR2 SFDVKD, per germline. The CDR3 spans 18 residues. The V and J ends lost 3 bases and 2 bases respectively, with 16 bases between them.

The rearrangement joins TRBV20-1 to TRBJ2-5; 13 bases fit TRBD2. Germline CDR1 is DFQATT and CDR2 is SNEGSKA (reference sequence). This CDR3 region has 18 residues. Germline trimming cut 3 bases from V and 4 bases from J; bases unmatched to any gene: 14. CDR3 nucleotide sequence: TGCAGTGCTAGCCCAACCGGGACTAGCGGGACAGTGGCAGAGACCCAGTACTTC. Its protein is CSASPTGTSGTVAETQYF.

This clonotype was detected ten times or more. This rearrangement joins TRBV6-2 or TRBV6-3 to TRBJ2-7, with 7 nucleotides matching TRBD2. V lost 2 bases and J lost 5; bases outside the gene matches: 6. In germline, CDR1 is MNHEY, CDR2 SVGEGT. The CDR3 totals 14 residues. Here the CDR3 reads CASSYPGRGDEQYF. CDR3 nucleotides: TGTGCCAGCAGTTACCCAGGGAGGGGAGACGAGCAGTACTTC.

The CDR3 DNA is TGTGCCAGCAGCTCCATCTTTTCGACCTACGAGCAGTACGTC. The encoded protein is CASSSIFSTYEQYV. This chain uses TRBV7-9 with TRBJ2-7; D not certain. Germline V gene lookup returns CDR1 SEHNR and CDR2 FQNEAQ (reference sequence). The CDR3 has 14 amino acids. The V gene lost 4 bases and the J gene lost 2 bases, with 12 bases spanning the gap.

This clonotype has only a few counts. The V and J genes are TRBV7-9 and TRBJ2-1; TRBD1 aligns across 10 bases. CDR3 size: 14 residues. J gave up 7 bases and V 11 bases, and 11 bases lay outside the gene matches. Germline-derived CDR1 and CDR2 are SEHNR and FQNEAQ (reference sequence). The CDR3 loop reads CALEMGTGDNEQFF. In DNA form, the CDR3 reads TGTGCCCTTGAAATGGGGACAGGGGATAATGAGCAGTTCTTC.

This clonotype was seen more than once but under ten times. CDR3 nucleotides: TGTGCCAGCAGCGCACGGACAGGGGGTTTCAATTCACCCCTCCACTTT. This sequence encodes CASSARTGGFNSPLHF. The chain joins TRBV7-2 to TRBJ1-6, with 10 bases matching TRBD1. CDR3 length equals 16 residues. The junction had 8 bases not matched to a gene; V was cut back by 5 bases and J by 7 bases. The germline CDR1 and CDR2 sequences are SGHTA and FQGNSA. Supplemented by reference TRBV7-2 and TRBJ1-6, the full variable domain reads GAGVSQSPSNKVTEKGKDVELRCDPISGHTALYWYRQSLGQGLEFLIYFQGNSAPDKSGLPSDRFSAERTGGSVSTLTIQRTQQEDSAVYLCASSARTGGFNSPLHFGNGTRLTVT.

This clonotype was seen a few times. The chain has TRBV7-8 and TRBJ2-7; D is ambiguous. Germline V gives CDR1 SGHVS, CDR2 FQNEAQ. This CDR3 spans 15 amino acids. V shed 2 bases and J shed 3 bases, with 14 bases lying between them. DNA for the CDR3: TGTGCCAGCAGCTTAAGGGCTCGGCCGCTCTACGAGCAGTACTTC. Protein sequence: CASSLRARPLYEQYF.

This clonotype was counted between two and nine times. The chain joins TRBV10-3 to TRBJ2-5, with D maybe TRBD2 (6 bases). Germline V lookup: CDR1 ENHRY, CDR2 SYGVKD. The CDR3 contains 14 residues. Trimming took off 6 bases at V and 2 bases at J, with 13 bases between the two ends. The CDR3 sequence: CAISLVADQETQYF. CDR3 in DNA: TGTGCCATCAGCCTCGTAGCGGATCAAGAGACCCAGTACTTC.

This clonotype was counted many times. V usage is TRBV7-9 and J usage is TRBJ2-5, with 11 bases aligning to TRBD2. This CDR3 region has 16 residues. V gave up 1 base and J gave up 0 bases; unmatched junction bases: 1. Germline lookup yields CDR1 SEHNR and CDR2 FQNEAQ (reference sequence). The chain's CDR3 is CASSLVAGGNQETQYF. CDR3 bases: TGTGCCAGCAGCTTAGTAGCGGGAGGGAACCAAGAGACCCAGTACTTC.

Only a few counts were recorded for this clonotype. V usage is TRBV5-5 and J usage is TRBJ2-7, with a tentative D call TRBD2 (6 bases). The CDR3 sequence is 15 residues long. Germline CDR1 SGHKS, CDR2 YYEKEE (reference sequence). Between the trimmed V and J ends, which lost 1 base and 5 bases, there was a span of 16 bases. CDR3 protein: CASSLPWTGVNEQYF. The CDR3 DNA reads TGTGCCAGCAGCTTGCCATGGACGGGGGTTAACGAGCAGTACTTC.